Below, one T cell receptor beta chain is given with its context. Its cognate antigen has yet to be identified. No base quality information exists; no much larger clone differs at one position. TCRbeta CDR3 regions were amplified from genomic DNA using the immunoSEQ Assay, a bias-controlled multiplex PCR. In the authors' own workflow: Nucleated cell counts per sample were estimated from amplification of reference gene primers within the assay. To quantify the absolute abundance of each unique TCRbeta CDR3 rearrangement, sequence reads were collapsed and filtered. For each sample, productive Simpson clonality was calculated as the square root of Simpson's diversity index over productive rearrangements. Sourced from immuneACCESS, this table was stored by TCRdb with only in-frame sequences that have V and J called. A share of the clones is absent; for the studies checked, an unresolved V gene accounts for under half, and the remainder has no known explanation. The D gene and trimming were derived from the DNA, and the V and J assignments and clone size from that table. Recorded for this sample are about 150,000 clones; 85% to 90% of them occurred a single time. Around 15% of the sample goes to the ten largest clones.

The junction shows trimming of 5 bases on V and 9 bases on J, plus 14 bases between the germline ends. CDR3 length: 13 amino acids, cysteine to phenylalanine. Solely the CDR3 DNA is kept, with 39 bases framed from the first base. The germline V gene encodes CDR1 SGHAT and CDR2 FQDESV (reference sequence). This sample is drawn from a study of blood T cell repertoires in COVID-19 (dated by TCRdb to about 2020). With regard to the full study: Samples covering the acute and convalescent phases of COVID-19 were provided by collaborators in the United States, Italy and Spain. The repertoires were released in a freely available public database meant as a resource for research on the immune response to SARS-CoV-2. Where available, HLA class I and class II types were obtained from metadata supplied by the sample provider rather than from assay-based typing. Subjects who had been exposed to COVID-19, were actively infected with it, or had recovered from it provided the deeply sampled blood TCRbeta repertoires that made up the dataset. A de-identified subject ID, COVID-19 status, age in years and sex were almost always included in the sample metadata. The prospective study material was composed of cDNA or gDNA derived from T cells, B-cell-depleted T cells, or PBMCs. Samples came from the ongoing ImmuneRACE study (first 160 participants) plus 1,254 subjects from 6 global collaborators. Results the study describes overall, beyond this receptor: The amount of clinical and demographic metadata varied by source and participant and was provided uncurated.

In Seattle, one collaborating source enrolled patients while the infection was active and tracked those patients longitudinally over the course of disease. Whole blood was collected in K2EDTA tubes by collaborating institutions according to the institutions' own protocols. For TCRbeta analysis, collaborators shipped samples as frozen whole blood, isolated PBMCs, or DNA extracted from either of those sample types. This sequence originates from a man aged 18 to 30 with COVID-19, enrolled during active disease. The specimen sequenced was peripheral blood. The chain was built from TRBV11-1 and TRBJ2-1; the D region possibly corresponds to TRBD1 (5 bases align). The DNA reads as follows: TGTGCCAGCAGCCACGAACAGGTACTTGAGCAGTTCTTC. Its translation is CASSHEQVLEQFF.